The clone carrying this TCR beta chain was detected a few times. This sample was taken from a study of blood T cell repertoires in COVID-19. The assay was immunoSEQ multiplex PCR, and TCRdb's table has in-frame clones only and misses some. Among roughly 100,000 clones listed, over 65% were seen once. Seattle cases were enrolled at active infection and followed longitudinally. The ends were cut back, 0 bases at V and 6 bases at J, with 8 bases in the middle. Germline loops: CDR1 SGHNT, CDR2 YENEEA. The CDR3 is made up of 14 amino acids. The source of this sequence is a man older than 75 with COVID-19, enrolled during active disease. Sequenced input: peripheral blood. The chain combines TRBV11-3 with TRBJ2-2; D not resolved. The CDR3 bases are TGTGCCAGCAGCTTAGACGCAGAATCCGGGGAGCTGTTTTTT. Amino acid sequence: CASSLDAESGELFF.